This entry lists 18 T cell receptor beta chains sequenced from one sample in a study of blood T cells in healthy people across ages. Sample-barcoded 5' priming and a J-beta primer mix drove a second PCR of roughly 6 to 12 cycles. TCRdb processed the 5' RACE reads anew with MiXCR; each CDR3 protein has one entry. The table includes 550,000 to 750,000 distinct CDR3 sequences, roughly 21% detected once. Sequenced input: blood. Receptor source: a man between 70 and 80 years old in good health.

The chain joins TRBV20-1 to TRBJ2-5; 16 positions agree with TRBD2. The trim removed 4 bases at V and 5 bases at J, leaving 4 bases unmatched. Germline lookup yields CDR1 DFQATT and CDR2 SNEGSKA (reference sequence). There are 15 residues in the CDR3. DNA of the CDR3: TGCAGTGCTATGGGACTAGCGGGAGGGGGCGAGACCCAGTACTTC. Protein product: CSAMGLAGGGETQYF.

V gene TRBV7-9 combines with J gene TRBJ2-3, with D unclear. The CDR3 spans 14 residues. Trimming stripped 3 bases from V and 3 bases from J, with 10 bases between. Germline V CDR1 and CDR2: SEHNR, FQNEAQ (reference sequence). The CDR3 loop reads CASSFRLWTDTQYF. DNA for the CDR3: TGTGCCAGCAGCTTTAGACTGTGGACAGATACGCAGTATTTT.

For this clonotype: One base away lies a much larger clone, so this may be a sequencing read error. The rearrangement links TRBV5-1 to TRBJ1-1, with a tentative D call TRBD1 (5 bases). In germline, CDR1 is SGHRS, CDR2 YFSETQ. CDR3 length equals 14 residues. CDR3 region: CACSLGDQNTEAFF. The CDR3 DNA reads as TGCGCCTGCAGCTTGGGGGACCAGAACACTGAAGCTTTCTTT.

This clonotype has at least ten counts. The CDR3 region is CASSLEASGRAHNEQFF. DNA for the CDR3: TGCGCCAGCAGCTTAGAGGCTAGCGGGAGGGCCCACAATGAGCAGTTCTTC. The chain combines TRBV5-1 with TRBJ2-5; 12 nucleotides line up with TRBD2. The last part of the DNA fits TRBJ2-1 better; the J call may be wrong. This CDR3 comprises 17 residues. Germline CDR1 reads SGHRS; CDR2 reads YFSETQ.

This clonotype was observed at least ten times. The CDR3 here is CASSYSENTEAFF. As DNA, the CDR3 is TGTGCCAGCAGTTATTCCGAGAACACTGAAGCTTTCTTT. The chain is built from TRBV6-2 or TRBV6-3 and TRBJ1-1; D uncertain. Trimming stripped 3 bases from V and 1 base from J, with 6 bases between. The CDR3 is 13 residues long. Germline CDR1 is MNHEY and CDR2 is SVGEGT.

This clonotype occurred a few times. The chain uses TRBV20-1 and TRBJ2-1; 10 nucleotides match TRBD2. This CDR3 comprises 15 residues. Germline values: CDR1 DFQATT, CDR2 SNEGSKA (reference sequence). The junction had 4 bases not matched to a gene; V was cut back by 3 bases and J by 2 bases. CDR3 sequence reads: CSARLAGVAYNEQFF. The CDR3 DNA sequence: TGCAGTGCTAGGCTAGCGGGAGTAGCCTACAATGAGCAGTTCTTC.

The chain has TRBV24-1 and TRBJ2-1, with a possible D match to TRBD2 (6 bases). Germline CDR1 reads KGHDR; CDR2 reads SFDVKD. The CDR3 has 16 amino acids. Trimming cost V 5 bases and J 8 bases, with 21 bases left between them. CDR3 nucleotides: TGTGCCACCAGTGGGTTCGGGGGTGTTGGGACCGATGAGCAGTTCTTC. Translated, it gives CATSGFGGVGTDEQFF.

This chain uses TRBV20-1 with TRBJ2-7; tentatively, D is TRBD2 (5 bases). Germline V gene lookup returns CDR1 DFQATT and CDR2 SNEGSKA (reference sequence). The CDR3 is made up of 14 amino acids. V was clipped by 0 bases and J by 2 bases, with 11 bases between them. CDR3 DNA: TGCAGTGCTAGAGATCTTACTAGAGCCTACGAGCAGTACTTC. Translated, it gives CSARDLTRAYEQYF.

The chain links TRBV29-1 to TRBJ1-4, with unresolved D. Per germline, CDR1 SQVTM and CDR2 ANQGSEA. The CDR3 sequence is 11 residues long. V gave up 3 bases and J gave up 6 bases, with 5 bases separating them. CDR3 in DNA: TGCAGCGTTGACCAAGATGAAAAACTGTTTTTT. Its translation is CSVDQDEKLFF.

This clonotype was seen at least ten times. The V and J genes are TRBV12-3 or TRBV12-4 and TRBJ1-6; 9 bases fit TRBD1. The CDR3 consists of 15 residues. Trimming removed 6 bases from V and 7 bases from J; junction bases left unmatched: 7. The DNA of the CDR3 is TGTGCCAGCAGCGGGACAGGGAATCGGAATTCACCCCTCCACTTT. This translates into CASSGTGNRNSPLHF.

This chain joins TRBV27 and TRBJ2-1, with D perhaps TRBD1 or TRBD2 (5 bases each). Germline V CDR1 and CDR2: MNHEY, SMNVEV (reference sequence). This CDR3 is 17 amino acids long. Between the trimmed V and J ends, which lost 8 bases and 4 bases, there was a span of 24 bases. The CDR3 nucleotides read TGTGCCAGCGGGGCGGTTGAGGGATGGGCGGTTTACAATGAGCAGTTCTTC. Translation: CASGAVEGWAVYNEQFF.

The rearrangement joins TRBV25-1 to TRBJ2-7; TRBD1 aligns across 7 bases. Germline V CDR1 and CDR2: MGHDK, SYGVNS. V shed 3 bases and J 0 bases; nucleotides not matched to a gene: 5. The CDR3 runs to 15 residues. The CDR3 DNA follows: TGTGCCAGCAGTGACAGTAACAGGGGCTCCTACGAGCAGTACTTC. Translation: CASSDSNRGSYEQYF.

This clonotype was counted only a few times. The CDR3 is CSARVRGSGEKLFF. The CDR3 DNA reads TGCAGTGCTAGAGTCAGGGGGTCAGGTGAAAAACTGTTTTTT. V gene TRBV20-1 combines with J gene TRBJ1-4, with TRBD1 matching 7 bases. Germline CDR1 DFQATT, CDR2 SNEGSKA (reference sequence). This CDR3 has 14 amino acids. After removal of 1 base from V and 7 bases from J, the junction contained 6 bases not matched to a gene.

CDR3 in DNA: TGCAGTGCAGAGAGGGTGACGGACTACGAGCAGTACTTC. Its protein product is CSAERVTDYEQYF. The rearrangement uses TRBV20-1 and TRBJ2-5; the D gene is possibly TRBD2 (5 bases). The last part of the DNA fits TRBJ2-7 better; the J call may be wrong. This CDR3 comprises 13 residues. Germline V gene sequence: CDR1 DFQATT, CDR2 SNEGSKA (reference sequence).

This clonotype was seen ten or more times. One junction end disagrees with the germline gene, perhaps due to a read error. The chain's CDR3 is CASSSLAGEETQYF. The CDR3 bases are TGTGCCAGCAGTTCCCTAGCGGGGGAAGAGACCCAGTACTTC. This chain connects TRBV5-1 to TRBJ2-5; 10 positions agree with TRBD2. CDR1 is SGHRS, CDR2 YFSETQ, per germline. This CDR3 region has 14 residues.

In its sample, this clonotype was seen a few times. The V call is TRBV29-1, the J call TRBJ2-3; D gene uncertain. This CDR3 comprises 12 residues. Germline V gene lookup returns CDR1 SQVTM and CDR2 ANQGSEA. V was cut by 7 bases and J by 2 bases, with 10 bases left in between. The CDR3 nucleotides are TGCAGCGGCCGGGCCCCCACAGATACGCAGTATTTT. Translated, it gives CSGRAPTDTQYF.

This clonotype has only a few counts. The chain recombines TRBV5-1 with TRBJ2-2, with 9 bases lining up with TRBD1. Germline-derived CDR1 and CDR2 are SGHRS and YFSETQ. CDR3 size: 15 residues. Unmatched junction bases numbered 7, after V lost 4 bases and J lost 6 bases. CDR3 in DNA: TGCGCCAGCAGCGAGGGACAGGGAAGGGCCGGGGAGCTGTTTTTT. Translating gives CASSEGQGRAGELFF. Using reference TRBV5-1 and TRBJ2-2 for the parts outside the CDR3, the full variable domain is KAGVTQTPRYLIKTRGQQVTLSCSPISGHRSVSWYQQTPGQGLQFLFEYFSETQRNKGNFPGRFSGRQFSNSRSEMNVSTLELGDSALYLCASSEGQGRAGELFFGEGSRLTVL.

The V and J genes are TRBV20-1 and TRBJ1-3, with D unclear. CDR1 and CDR2 (germline): DFQATT, SNEGSKA (reference sequence). The CDR3 covers 11 residues. Trimming cost V 5 bases and J 4 bases, with 6 bases left between them. CDR3 coding DNA: TGCAGTGCTGGAGCAGGAAACACCATATATTTT. This gives the protein CSAGAGNTIYF.